Reported below is one T cell receptor (beta chain). The data originate from a study of blood T cell repertoires in COVID-19. About the research overall: Researchers got acute and convalescent COVID-19 samples from the United States, Italy and Spain. The cDNA or gDNA used as material had been derived from T cells, B-cell-depleted T cells, or PBMCs.

Clones were sequenced by immunoSEQ multiplex PCR, and TCRdb holds only the in-frame ones, with some missing. Of more than 250,000 clones listed, 70% to 90% are singletons. V gave up 3 bases and J gave up 4 bases; unmatched junction bases: 4. The CDR3 spans 13 residues. Germline V gene sequence: CDR1 GTSNPN, CDR2 SVGIG (reference sequence). Across about two dozen US areas, participants ranged in age from roughly 18 to 95 years. Recovery meant two consecutive negative NP/OP PCR tests, professional clearance, or resolved symptoms. The source material was PBMCs or T cells enriched from blood (not recorded which). The chain recombines TRBV30 with TRBJ1-2; TRBD1 agrees at 8 bases. The receptor comes from a woman in her twenties or thirties who had recovered from COVID-19. CDR3 sequence reads: CAWSPDRGYGYTF. CDR3 sequence (DNA): TGTGCCTGGAGCCCAGACAGGGGCTATGGCTACACCTTC.